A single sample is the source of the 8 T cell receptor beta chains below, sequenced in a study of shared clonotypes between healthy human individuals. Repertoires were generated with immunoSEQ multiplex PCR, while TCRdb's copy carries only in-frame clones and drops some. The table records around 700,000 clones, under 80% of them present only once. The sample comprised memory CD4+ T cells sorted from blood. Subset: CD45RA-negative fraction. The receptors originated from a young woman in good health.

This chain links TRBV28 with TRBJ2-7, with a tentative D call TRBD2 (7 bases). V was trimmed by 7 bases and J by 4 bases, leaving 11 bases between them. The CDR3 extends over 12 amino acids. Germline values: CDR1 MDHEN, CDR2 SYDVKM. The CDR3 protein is CASKGDYYEQYF. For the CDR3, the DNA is TGTGCCAGCAAGGGGGACTATTACGAGCAGTACTTC.

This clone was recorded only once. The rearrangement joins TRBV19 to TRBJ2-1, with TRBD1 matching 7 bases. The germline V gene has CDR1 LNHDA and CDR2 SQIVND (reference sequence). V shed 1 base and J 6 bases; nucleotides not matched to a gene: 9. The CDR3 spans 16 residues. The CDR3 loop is CASSIAGTVKSNEQFF. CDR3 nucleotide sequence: TGTGCCAGTAGTATAGCTGGGACAGTTAAGTCCAATGAGCAGTTCTTC.

The CDR3 nucleotides are TGTGCCAGCAGTCCTCAACTAGGTACTGAAGCTTTCTTT. As protein: CASSPQLGTEAFF. The chain recombines TRBV6-5 with TRBJ1-1; D not resolved. The CDR3 is 13 residues long. Trimming took off 5 bases at V and 5 bases at J, with 12 bases between the two ends. Germline-derived CDR1 and CDR2 are MNHEY and SVGAGI.

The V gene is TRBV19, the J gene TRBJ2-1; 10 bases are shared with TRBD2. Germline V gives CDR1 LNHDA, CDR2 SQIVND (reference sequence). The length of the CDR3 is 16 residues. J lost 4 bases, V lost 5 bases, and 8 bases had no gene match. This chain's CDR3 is CASSSRTSGAYNEQFF. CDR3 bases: TGTGCCAGTAGTTCCCGGACTAGCGGAGCTTACAATGAGCAGTTCTTC.

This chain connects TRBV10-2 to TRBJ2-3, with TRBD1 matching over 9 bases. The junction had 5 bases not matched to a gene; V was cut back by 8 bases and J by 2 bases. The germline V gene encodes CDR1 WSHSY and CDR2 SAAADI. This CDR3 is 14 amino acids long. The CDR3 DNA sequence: TGCGCCAGCGGAAGGACAGGGGACACAGATACGCAGTATTTT. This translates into CASGRTGDTDTQYF.

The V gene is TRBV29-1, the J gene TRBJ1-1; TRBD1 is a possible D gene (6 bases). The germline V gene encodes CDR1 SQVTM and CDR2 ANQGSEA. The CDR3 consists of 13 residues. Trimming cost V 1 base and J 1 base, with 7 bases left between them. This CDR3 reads CSVEGGGNTEAFF. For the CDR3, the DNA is TGCAGCGTTGAAGGAGGGGGGAACACTGAAGCTTTCTTT.

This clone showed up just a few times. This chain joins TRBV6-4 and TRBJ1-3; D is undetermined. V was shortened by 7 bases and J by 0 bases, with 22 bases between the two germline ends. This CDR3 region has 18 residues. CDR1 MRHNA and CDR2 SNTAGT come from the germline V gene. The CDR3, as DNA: TGTGCCAGCACTAATCCCCCCGCCCCACAGAGCTCTGGAAACACCATATATTTT. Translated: CASTNPPAPQSSGNTIYF.

This CDR3 is CASSESSGLAQETQYF. The CDR3 DNA reads as TGTGCCAGCAGTGAATCTAGCGGACTAGCTCAAGAGACCCAGTACTTC. This rearrangement joins TRBV25-1 to TRBJ2-5; the match to TRBD2 covers 8 bases. V trimming: 1 base; J trimming: 2 bases; junction bases outside the gene matches: 6. The CDR3 loop spans 16 amino acids. Per the germline V gene, CDR1 is MGHDK and CDR2 is SYGVNS.